These 27 T cell receptor beta chains came from one sample sequenced in a study of cytomegalovirus exposure and HLA in healthy donors. Vbeta (60) and Jbeta (13) primers were used in the PCR. The data were produced by immunoSEQ multiplex PCR, yet TCRdb's version contains in-frame clones alone and is incomplete. There are approximately 88,000 clones in the sample; 80% occur only once, and around 2% lies in the top ten. Sequencing used PBMCs. All receptors come from a man between 18 and 29 years old in good health and CMV-seronegative.

This clone was detected only a few times. The chain uses TRBV5-4 and TRBJ2-7, with D perhaps matching TRBD1 (6 bases). The germline gives CDR1 SGHNT, CDR2 YYREEE (reference sequence). V gave up 3 bases and J gave up 6 bases, with 13 bases separating them. The CDR3 has 13 residues. Here the CDR3 reads CASSSRRQAEQYF. CDR3 sequence (DNA): TGTGCCAGCAGCTCCCGGCGACAGGCCGAGCAGTACTTC.

The V and J genes are TRBV29-1 and TRBJ2-7; D gene uncertain. The CDR3 is 12 residues long. Per the germline V gene, CDR1 is SQVTM and CDR2 is ANQGSEA. The V gene lost 4 bases and the J gene lost 0 bases, with 7 bases spanning the gap. CDR3 in DNA: TGCAGCGTTGGTACGGTCTCCTACGAGCAGTACTTC. This gives the protein CSVGTVSYEQYF.

The genes are TRBV27 and TRBJ1-1, with 7 bases lining up with TRBD1. From germline, CDR1 is MNHEY and CDR2 SMNVEV (reference sequence). With V trimmed by 5 bases and J by 0 bases, 6 bases remained unmatched. CDR3 size: 15 residues. The CDR3 loop reads CASSVTGDLNTEAFF. The CDR3 bases are TGTGCCAGCAGTGTAACAGGGGACTTGAACACTGAAGCTTTCTTT.

The chain links TRBV19 to TRBJ2-6; a possible D gene is TRBD1 (5 bases). Trimming stripped 4 bases from V and 0 bases from J, with 7 bases between. Germline CDR1 reads LNHDA; CDR2 reads SQIVND (reference sequence). This CDR3 has 15 residues. The CDR3 region is CASSTGFSGANVLTF. The DNA of the CDR3 is TGTGCCAGTAGTACAGGGTTCTCTGGGGCCAACGTCCTGACTTTC.

J is TRBJ1-1 and V is TRBV2; 8 bases fit TRBD1. The CDR3 consists of 13 residues. Germline assignment: CDR1 SNHLY and CDR2 FYNNEI. V was clipped by 9 bases and J by 3 bases; unmatched bases: 6. CDR3 bases: TGTGCCAGTATGGACAGGGAGTACACTGAAGCTTTCTTT. This encodes CASMDREYTEAFF. Based on the CDR3 plus reference TRBV2 and TRBJ1-1, the full variable domain is EPEVTQTPSHQVTQMGQEVILRCVPISNHLYFYWYRQILGQKVEFLVSFYNNEISEKSEIFDDQFSVERPDGSNFTLKIRSTKLEDSAMYFCASMDREYTEAFFGQGTRLTVV.

J is TRBJ2-1 and V is TRBV30; D is perhaps TRBD1 (6 bases). The CDR3 loop spans 14 amino acids. Between the trimmed V and J ends, which lost 5 bases and 2 bases, there was a span of 13 bases. In germline, CDR1 is GTSNPN, CDR2 SVGIG (reference sequence). The CDR3 DNA reads as TGTGCCTGGGGAACAGGGTTGCCCTACAATGAGCAGTTCTTC. Amino acids: CAWGTGLPYNEQFF.

The rearrangement links TRBV12-5 to TRBJ2-1; tentative D call: TRBD1 (6 bases). Germline V gene data show CDR1 as LGHNT and CDR2 as FRNRAP. Trimming shortened V by 7 bases and J by 2 bases, and 15 bases separated the two germline ends. The CDR3 runs 15 residues. Here the CDR3 reads CASVHTGYPYNEQFF. For the CDR3, the DNA is TGTGCTAGTGTTCATACAGGGTACCCCTACAATGAGCAGTTCTTC.

The V gene is TRBV5-6, the J gene TRBJ2-2, with 7 bases lining up with TRBD2. The V and J ends lost 3 bases and 3 bases, in that order; junction bases with no gene match: 8. The CDR3 is 16 amino acids. CDR1 SGHDT and CDR2 YYEEEE come from the germline V gene. The CDR3 is CASSWWGGRHTGELFF. The CDR3 DNA sequence: TGTGCCAGCAGCTGGTGGGGGGGGAGGCACACCGGGGAGCTGTTTTTT.

V and J are TRBV6-6 and TRBJ1-6; perhaps TRBD1 as D (5 bases). V lost 5 bases to trimming and J lost 8 bases, with 16 bases between them. Per the germline V gene, CDR1 is MNHNY and CDR2 is SVGAGI (reference sequence). The CDR3 has 15 residues. CDR3 nucleotide sequence: TGTGCCAGCAGTCCGCGTTGGGGCTGGGATTCACCCCTCCACTTT. It codes for CASSPRWGWDSPLHF.

The chain combines TRBV30 with TRBJ1-1; D unclear. Trimming left V 2 bases short and J 6 bases short, with 13 bases between. Germline CDR1 GTSNPN, CDR2 SVGIG (reference sequence). The CDR3 loop spans 13 amino acids. This CDR3 is CAWSRLLGAEAFF. CDR3 bases: TGTGCCTGGAGTCGCCTGTTAGGAGCTGAAGCTTTCTTT.

In nucleotides, the CDR3 is TGTGCCAGCCGGTACAGGGGTGGTCAGCCCCAGCATTTT. Amino acid sequence: CASRYRGGQPQHF. The chain couples TRBV19 to TRBJ1-5; TRBD1 matches at 7 bases. This CDR3 is built from 13 residues. CDR1 and CDR2 (germline): LNHDA, SQIVND (reference sequence). V lost 9 bases, J lost 6 bases, and 8 bases stayed unmatched.

The chain employs TRBV2 and TRBJ2-3; possibly TRBD2 for D (5 bases). Germline values: CDR1 SNHLY, CDR2 FYNNEI. CDR3 length: 15 amino acids. V was trimmed by 3 bases and J by 0 bases, leaving 10 bases between them. CDR3 sequence: CASSELDSSTDTQYF. CDR3 in DNA: TGTGCCAGCAGTGAGTTGGACTCTAGCACAGATACGCAGTATTTT.

This chain joins TRBV28 and TRBJ1-1; 8 bases are shared with TRBD1. In germline, CDR1 is MDHEN, CDR2 SYDVKM. V lost 6 bases and J lost 1; bases outside the gene matches: 7. This CDR3 is 15 amino acids long. The CDR3 spells CASRQGQGKNTEAFF. The DNA of the CDR3 is TGTGCCAGCAGACAAGGACAGGGCAAGAACACTGAAGCTTTCTTT. Variable domain in full (rest from reference TRBV28 and TRBJ1-1): DVKVTQSSRYLVKRTGEKVFLECVQDMDHENMFWYRQDPGLGLRLIYFSYDVKMKEKGDIPEGYSVSREKKERFSLILESASTNQTSMYLCASRQGQGKNTEAFFGQGTRLTVV.

The genes are TRBV29-1 and TRBJ1-3; TRBD1 matches 9 bases. CDR3 length: 17 residues. The junction had 17 bases not matched to a gene; V was cut back by 2 bases and J by 9 bases. CDR1 and CDR2 from the germline V gene are SQVTM and ANQGSEA. The CDR3 DNA is TGCAGCGTTGAAACGCCGGGACAGGGATCGCTTAGGGGCACCATATATTTT. It is translated as CSVETPGQGSLRGTIYF.

This chain joins TRBV29-1 and TRBJ1-2; the D is unclear. The germline gives CDR1 SQVTM, CDR2 ANQGSEA. The CDR3 totals 11 residues. The V gene lost 3 bases and the J gene lost 3 bases, with 5 bases spanning the gap. The CDR3, as DNA: TGCAGCGTTGACAGGCACTATGGCTACACCTTC. Translating it yields CSVDRHYGYTF. The entire variable domain, with the rest obtained from reference TRBV29-1 and TRBJ1-2, is as follows: SAVISQKPSRDICQRGTSLTIQCQVDSQVTMMFWYRQQPGQSLTLIATANQGSEATYESGFVIDKFPISRPNLTFSTLTVSNMSPEDSSIYLCSVDRHYGYTFGSGTRLTVV.

The chain is built from TRBV7-8 and TRBJ2-4; D perhaps matches TRBD2 (7 bases). The CDR3 totals 13 residues. V lost 5 bases and J 7 bases, leaving 12 bases between the germline ends. Germline V gene lookup returns CDR1 SGHVS and CDR2 FQNEAQ. The CDR3, as DNA: TGTGCCAGCAGCCTGGGAGGGGGTAACATTCAGTACTTC. Its translation is CASSLGGGNIQYF.

The rearrangement links TRBV19 to TRBJ2-7, with D perhaps TRBD1 (5 bases). CDR1 is LNHDA, CDR2 SQIVND, per germline (reference sequence). The CDR3 loop spans 16 amino acids. Trimming removed 1 base from V and 6 bases from J, with 19 bases in between. The CDR3 sequence: CASSIGQGSTTAEQYF. CDR3 in DNA: TGTGCCAGTAGTATAGGTCAGGGTTCAACGACGGCCGAGCAGTACTTC.

This chain links TRBV5-6 with TRBJ2-5, with TRBD2 matching over 10 bases. The CDR3 is 16 amino acids. Germline CDR1 and CDR2: SGHDT and YYEEEE. With V trimmed by 4 bases and J by 5 bases, 11 bases remained unmatched. The CDR3 sequence is CASSTPPSGGQETQYF. CDR3 nucleotides: TGTGCCAGCAGCACCCCCCCTAGCGGGGGTCAGGAGACCCAGTACTTC.

The chain is built from TRBV29-1 and TRBJ2-1, with TRBD1 identical over 9 bases. Trimming at V came to 3 bases and at J to 8 bases, leaving 11 bases not matched to a gene. The CDR3 covers 15 residues. Germline V CDR1 and CDR2: SQVTM, ANQGSEA. The CDR3 nucleotides read TGCAGCGTTGACTCAGGGGACAGGGTGGGGGATGAGCAGTTCTTC. Protein sequence: CSVDSGDRVGDEQFF.

V and J are TRBV15 and TRBJ1-2, with D maybe TRBD1 (5 bases). This CDR3 is built from 15 residues. Trimming removed 3 bases from V and 8 bases from J, with 19 bases in between. The germline V gene encodes CDR1 LNHNV and CDR2 YYDKDF (reference sequence). CDR3 coding DNA: TGTGCCACCAGCAGGACCCCGACAGAGCCTTACGGCTACACCTTC. This codes for CATSRTPTEPYGYTF.

The V and J genes are TRBV2 and TRBJ1-1, with 8 bases aligning to TRBD1. Germline trimming cut 5 bases from V and 1 base from J; bases unmatched to any gene: 6. The CDR3 is 15 residues long. The germline gives CDR1 SNHLY, CDR2 FYNNEI. Written as DNA, the CDR3 is TGTGCCAGCAGTTACCAGGGGGCGAAGAACACTGAAGCTTTCTTT. Protein sequence: CASSYQGAKNTEAFF. The whole variable domain, remainder taken from reference TRBV2 and TRBJ1-1, is EPEVTQTPSHQVTQMGQEVILRCVPISNHLYFYWYRQILGQKVEFLVSFYNNEISEKSEIFDDQFSVERPDGSNFTLKIRSTKLEDSAMYFCASSYQGAKNTEAFFGQGTRLTVV.

The chain joins TRBV6-5 to TRBJ2-2; TRBD2 is a possible D gene (5 bases). V was pared by 7 bases and J by 7 bases, with 16 bases between. The CDR3 totals 14 residues. CDR1 and CDR2 from the germline V gene are MNHEY and SVGAGI. CDR3 in amino acids: CASIGDPAGGELFF. The CDR3 coding sequence is TGTGCCAGCATCGGGGATCCGGCCGGCGGGGAGCTGTTTTTT.

This clone was recorded a few times. The J gene is TRBJ2-7, the V gene TRBV6-1; 13 bases map to TRBD2. Trimming cost V 1 base and J 6 bases; bases outside gene matches: 0. Germline values: CDR1 MNHNS, CDR2 SASEGT. The CDR3 has 14 residues. The chain's CDR3 is CASSEGLAGGEQYF. CDR3 DNA: TGTGCCAGCAGTGAAGGACTAGCGGGGGGCGAGCAGTACTTC.

The chain uses TRBV7-9 and TRBJ1-3; D is unresolved. This CDR3 is built from 17 residues. Trimming stripped 5 bases from V and 0 bases from J, with 17 bases between. Germline V gene sequence: CDR1 SEHNR, CDR2 FQNEAQ (reference sequence). The CDR3 DNA reads TGTGCCAGCAGCCCCCCAGGTACCCGGTTCTCTGGAAACACCATATATTTT. As protein: CASSPPGTRFSGNTIYF.

The gene calls are TRBV4-2 and TRBJ2-6, with D possibly TRBD2 on 5 matching bases. CDR1 is LGHNA, CDR2 YNFKEQ, per germline. V shed 1 base and J shed 0 bases, with 13 bases lying between them. The CDR3 contains 18 residues. The CDR3 sequence is CASSQGTGSTSGANVLTF. The CDR3 DNA sequence: TGTGCCAGCAGCCAAGGGACGGGGTCCACCTCTGGGGCCAACGTCCTGACTTTC.

The chain links TRBV7-9 to TRBJ2-5, with 11 nucleotides matching TRBD2. This CDR3 spans 15 amino acids. Germline V gene lookup returns CDR1 SEHNR and CDR2 FQNEAQ (reference sequence). The junction had 7 bases not matched to a gene; V was cut back by 5 bases and J by 5 bases. The CDR3 coding sequence is TGTGCCAGCAGCCGTAGCGGGGGGGCATTGGAGACCCAGTACTTC. It translates to CASSRSGGALETQYF.

The rearrangement uses TRBV5-1 and TRBJ2-1, with 7 positions matching TRBD1. Per germline, CDR1 SGHRS and CDR2 YFSETQ. After removal of 6 bases from V and 3 bases from J, the junction contained 3 bases not matched to a gene. The length of the CDR3 is 13 residues. The CDR3 is CASTGTDYNEQFF. In nucleotides, the CDR3 is TGCGCCAGCACCGGGACAGACTACAATGAGCAGTTCTTC. The entire variable domain, with the rest obtained from reference TRBV5-1 and TRBJ2-1, is as follows: KAGVTQTPRYLIKTRGQQVTLSCSPISGHRSVSWYQQTPGQGLQFLFEYFSETQRNKGNFPGRFSGRQFSNSRSEMNVSTLELGDSALYLCASTGTDYNEQFFGPGTRLTVL.